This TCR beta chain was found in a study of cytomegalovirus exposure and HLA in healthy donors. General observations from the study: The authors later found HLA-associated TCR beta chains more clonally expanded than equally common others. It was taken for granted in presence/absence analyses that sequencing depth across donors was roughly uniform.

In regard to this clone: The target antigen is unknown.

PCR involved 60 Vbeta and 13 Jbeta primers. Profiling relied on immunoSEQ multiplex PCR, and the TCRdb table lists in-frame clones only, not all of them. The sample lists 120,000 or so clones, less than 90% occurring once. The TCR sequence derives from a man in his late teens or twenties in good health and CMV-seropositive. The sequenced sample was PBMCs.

The CDR3: CASSSDFGGYTF. CDR3 sequence (DNA): TGCGCCAGCAGCTCCGACTTCGGTGGCTACACCTTC. This chain uses TRBV5-1 with TRBJ1-2, with D hard to call. V dropped 3 bases and J dropped 7 bases, with 10 bases sitting between them. CDR1 is SGHRS, CDR2 YFSETQ, per germline. There are 12 residues in the CDR3.